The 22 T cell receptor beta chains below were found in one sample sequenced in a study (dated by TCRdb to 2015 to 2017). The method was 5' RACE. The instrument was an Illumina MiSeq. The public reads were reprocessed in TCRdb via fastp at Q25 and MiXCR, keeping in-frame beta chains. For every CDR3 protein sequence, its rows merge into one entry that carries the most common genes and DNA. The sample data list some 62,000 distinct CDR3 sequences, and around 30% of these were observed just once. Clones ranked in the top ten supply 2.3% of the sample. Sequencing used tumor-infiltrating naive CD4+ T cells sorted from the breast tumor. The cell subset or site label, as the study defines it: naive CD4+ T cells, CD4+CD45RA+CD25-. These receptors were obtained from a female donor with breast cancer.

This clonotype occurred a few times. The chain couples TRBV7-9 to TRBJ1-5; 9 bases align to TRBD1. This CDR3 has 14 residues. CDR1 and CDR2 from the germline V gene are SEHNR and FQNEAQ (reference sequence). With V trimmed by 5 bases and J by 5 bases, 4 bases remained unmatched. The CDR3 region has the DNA TGTGCCAGCAGCCAGGGACAGGGAGATCAGCCCCAGCATTTT. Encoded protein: CASSQGQGDQPQHF.

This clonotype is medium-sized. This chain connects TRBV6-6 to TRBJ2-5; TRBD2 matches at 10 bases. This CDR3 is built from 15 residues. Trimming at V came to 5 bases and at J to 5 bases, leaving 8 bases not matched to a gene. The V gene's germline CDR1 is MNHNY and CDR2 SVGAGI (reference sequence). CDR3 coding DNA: TGTGCCAGCAGTACGAGCGGGAGGGCCTTGGAGACCCAGTACTTC. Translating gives CASSTSGRALETQYF.

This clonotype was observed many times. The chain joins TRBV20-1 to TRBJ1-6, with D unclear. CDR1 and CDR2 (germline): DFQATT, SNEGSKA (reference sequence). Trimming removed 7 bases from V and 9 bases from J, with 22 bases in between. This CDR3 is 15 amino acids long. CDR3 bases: TGCAGTGTCGGCAGGCGAACACGCCTTACTTCACCCCTCCACTTT. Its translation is CSVGRRTRLTSPLHF.

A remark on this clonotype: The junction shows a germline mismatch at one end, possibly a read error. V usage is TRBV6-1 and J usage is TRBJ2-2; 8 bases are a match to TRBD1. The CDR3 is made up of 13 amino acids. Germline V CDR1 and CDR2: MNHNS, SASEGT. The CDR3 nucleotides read TGTGCCAACCGACAGGGGAACACCGGGGAGCTGCTTTTT. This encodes CANRQGNTGELLF.

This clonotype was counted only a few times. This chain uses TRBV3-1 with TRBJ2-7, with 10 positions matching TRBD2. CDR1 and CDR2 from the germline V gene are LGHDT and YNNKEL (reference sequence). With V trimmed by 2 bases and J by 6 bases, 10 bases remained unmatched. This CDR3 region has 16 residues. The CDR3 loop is CASSQTGGTSAIEQYF. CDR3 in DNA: TGTGCCAGCAGCCAAACAGGGGGGACTAGCGCAATCGAGCAGTACTTC.

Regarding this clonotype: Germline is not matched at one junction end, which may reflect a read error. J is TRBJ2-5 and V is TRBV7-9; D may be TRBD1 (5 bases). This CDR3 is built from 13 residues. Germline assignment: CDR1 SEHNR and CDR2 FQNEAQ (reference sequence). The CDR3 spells CAGSLVGAETQYF. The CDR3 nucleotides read TGTGCCGGCAGCTTAGTTGGGGCCGAGACCCAGTACTTC.

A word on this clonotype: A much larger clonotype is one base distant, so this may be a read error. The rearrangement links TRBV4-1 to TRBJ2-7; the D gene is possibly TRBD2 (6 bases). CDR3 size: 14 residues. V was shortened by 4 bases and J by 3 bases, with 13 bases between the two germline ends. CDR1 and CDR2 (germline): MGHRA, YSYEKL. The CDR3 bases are TGCGCCAGCAGCCGCCAACGGGGGTACTACGAGCAGTACTTC. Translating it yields CASSRQRGYYEQYF.

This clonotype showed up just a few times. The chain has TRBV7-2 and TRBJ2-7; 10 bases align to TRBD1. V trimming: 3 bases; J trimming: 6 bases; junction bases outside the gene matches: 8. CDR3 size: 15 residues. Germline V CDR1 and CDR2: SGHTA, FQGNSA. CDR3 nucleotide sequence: TGTGCCAGCAGCTTTCCCGACAGGGGGCAGTTCGAGCAGTACTTC. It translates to CASSFPDRGQFEQYF.

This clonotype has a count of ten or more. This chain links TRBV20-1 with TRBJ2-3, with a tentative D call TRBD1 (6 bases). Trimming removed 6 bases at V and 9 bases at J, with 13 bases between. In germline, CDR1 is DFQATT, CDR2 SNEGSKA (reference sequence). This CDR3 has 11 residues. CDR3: CSAWDTPTQYF. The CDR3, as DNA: TGCAGTGCATGGGACACCCCAACGCAGTATTTT.

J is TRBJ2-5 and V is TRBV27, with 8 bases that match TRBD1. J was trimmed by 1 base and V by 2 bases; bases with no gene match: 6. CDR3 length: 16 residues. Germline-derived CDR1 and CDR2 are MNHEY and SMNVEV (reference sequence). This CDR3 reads CASSLPRDRPQETQYF. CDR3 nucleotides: TGTGCCAGCAGTTTACCAAGGGACAGGCCCCAAGAGACCCAGTACTTC.

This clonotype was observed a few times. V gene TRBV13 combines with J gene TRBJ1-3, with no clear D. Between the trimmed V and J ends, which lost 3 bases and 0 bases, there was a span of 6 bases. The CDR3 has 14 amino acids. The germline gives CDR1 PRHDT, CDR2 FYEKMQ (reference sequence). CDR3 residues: CASSFSSSGNTIYF. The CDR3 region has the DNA TGTGCCAGCAGCTTTTCGAGCTCTGGAAACACCATATATTTT.

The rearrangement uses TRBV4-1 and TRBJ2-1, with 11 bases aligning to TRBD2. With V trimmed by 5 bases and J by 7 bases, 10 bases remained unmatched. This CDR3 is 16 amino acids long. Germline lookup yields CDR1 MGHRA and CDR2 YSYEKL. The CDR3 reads CASSRGTSGSLNEQFF. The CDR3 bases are TGCGCCAGCAGCAGAGGTACTAGCGGGAGTCTGAATGAGCAGTTCTTC.

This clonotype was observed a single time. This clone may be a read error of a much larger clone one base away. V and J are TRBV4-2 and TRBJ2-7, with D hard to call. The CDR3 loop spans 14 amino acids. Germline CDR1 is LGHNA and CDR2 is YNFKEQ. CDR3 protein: CGSSQDRASYEQYF. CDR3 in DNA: TGTGGCAGCAGCCAAGATCGGGCAAGCTACGAGCAGTACTTC.

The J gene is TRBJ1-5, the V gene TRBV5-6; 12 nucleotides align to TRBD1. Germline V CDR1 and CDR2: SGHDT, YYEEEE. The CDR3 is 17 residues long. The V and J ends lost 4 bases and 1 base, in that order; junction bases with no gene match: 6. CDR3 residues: CASSRGTGGLSNQPQHF. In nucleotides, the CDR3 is TGTGCCAGCAGCCGTGGGACAGGGGGCTTGAGCAATCAGCCCCAGCATTTT.

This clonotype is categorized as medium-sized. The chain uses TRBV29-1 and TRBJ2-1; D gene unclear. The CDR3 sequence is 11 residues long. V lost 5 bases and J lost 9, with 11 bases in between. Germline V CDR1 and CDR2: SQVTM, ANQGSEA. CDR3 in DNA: TGCAGCGTTTCTAGGTCGGGTGAGCAGTTCTTC. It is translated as CSVSRSGEQFF.

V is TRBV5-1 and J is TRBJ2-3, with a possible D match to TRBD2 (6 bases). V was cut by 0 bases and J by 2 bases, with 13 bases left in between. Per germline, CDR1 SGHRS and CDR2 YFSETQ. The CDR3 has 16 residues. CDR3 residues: CASSLGTISSTDTQYF. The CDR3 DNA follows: TGCGCCAGCAGCTTGGGGACTATCAGCTCCACAGATACGCAGTATTTT. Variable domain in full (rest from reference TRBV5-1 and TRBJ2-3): KAGVTQTPRYLIKTRGQQVTLSCSPISGHRSVSWYQQTPGQGLQFLFEYFSETQRNKGNFPGRFSGRQFSNSRSEMNVSTLELGDSALYLCASSLGTISSTDTQYFGPGTRLTVL.

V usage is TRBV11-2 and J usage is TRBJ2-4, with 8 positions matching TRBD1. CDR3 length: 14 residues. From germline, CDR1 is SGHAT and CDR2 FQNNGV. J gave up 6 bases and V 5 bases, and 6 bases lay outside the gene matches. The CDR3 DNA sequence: TGTGCCAGCAGCCCGACAGGGGCGGGAAACATTCAGTACTTC. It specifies CASSPTGAGNIQYF.

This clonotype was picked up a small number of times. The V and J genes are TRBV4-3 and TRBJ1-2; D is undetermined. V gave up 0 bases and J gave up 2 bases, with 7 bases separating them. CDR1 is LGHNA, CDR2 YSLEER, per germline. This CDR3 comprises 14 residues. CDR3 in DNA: TGCGCCAGCAGCCAAGACCGAAGGAACTATGGCTACACCTTC. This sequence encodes CASSQDRRNYGYTF.

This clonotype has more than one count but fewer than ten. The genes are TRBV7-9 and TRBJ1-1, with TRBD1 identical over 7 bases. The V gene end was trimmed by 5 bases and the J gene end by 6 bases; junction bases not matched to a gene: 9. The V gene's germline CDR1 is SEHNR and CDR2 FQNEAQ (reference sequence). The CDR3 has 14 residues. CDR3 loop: CASSIRGSESEAFF. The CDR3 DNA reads TGTGCCAGCAGCATCAGGGGGAGTGAATCTGAAGCTTTCTTT.

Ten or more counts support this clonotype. The CDR3 nucleotides read TGTGCCAGCAGTTTCTTGGACATCCCGGGCTACACCTTC. It codes for CASSFLDIPGYTF. The genes are TRBV12-3 or TRBV12-4 and TRBJ1-2, with D perhaps matching TRBD1 (5 bases). V was trimmed by 3 bases and J by 8 bases, leaving 13 bases between them. The CDR3 loop spans 13 amino acids.

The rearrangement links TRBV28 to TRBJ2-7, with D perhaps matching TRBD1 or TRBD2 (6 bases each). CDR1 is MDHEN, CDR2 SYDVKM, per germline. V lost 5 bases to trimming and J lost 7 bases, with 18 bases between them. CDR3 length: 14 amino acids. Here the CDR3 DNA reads TGTGCCAGCAGTGTCTTCGGGGGCAGCCTAGAGCAGTACTTC. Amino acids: CASSVFGGSLEQYF.

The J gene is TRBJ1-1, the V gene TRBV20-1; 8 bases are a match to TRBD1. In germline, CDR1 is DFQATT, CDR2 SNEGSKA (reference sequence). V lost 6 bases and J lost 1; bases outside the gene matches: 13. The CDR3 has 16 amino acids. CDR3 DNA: TGCAGTGCCTTAAATTTGTACAGGGGGACGAACACTGAAGCTTTCTTT. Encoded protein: CSALNLYRGTNTEAFF.